The subject of this entry is one TCR beta chain. Its specificity is unknown. The sample holds other DNA sequences that translate to the same CDR3. CDR1 GTSNPN and CDR2 SVGIG come from the germline V gene (reference sequence). CDR3 size: 13 residues. With V trimmed by 0 bases and J by 6 bases, 1 base remained unmatched. The source of the sample is a study of cytomegalovirus exposure and HLA in healthy donors. Study information: Samples from HLA-typed donors yielded about 85 million unique TCRs in an early data release. Study-wide findings and caveats: A later analysis found common viral pathogens apparently linked to several of the most significant clusters. In an earlier analysis, productive rearrangement rates for most beta V segments clustered near 90% or 30%.

In the PCR, 60 Vbeta and 13 Jbeta primers were used. Clones were read by immunoSEQ multiplex PCR, and TCRdb kept only the in-frame ones, dropping some. The sample has around 67,000 clones, 75% to 85% seen once; the top ten hold about 8%. The TCR originated in a man between 18 and 35 years old in good health and CMV-seropositive. Sequencing was done on a sample of PBMCs. The chain carries TRBV30 and TRBJ1-2, with 10 bases matching TRBD1. The DNA of the CDR3 is TGTGCCTGGAGTGTCGGGACAGGGGATGGCTACACCTTC. Amino acids: CAWSVGTGDGYTF.